This T cell receptor (beta chain) comes out of a study of blood T cell repertoires in COVID-19. Study at large: Collection of acute and convalescent COVID-19 samples took place in the United States, Italy and Spain. Sample material is recorded as cDNA or gDNA derived from T cells, B-cell-depleted T cells, or PBMCs.

As originally analysed: For nucleated cells, counts were estimated from reference gene primer amplification. Clones were read by immunoSEQ multiplex PCR, and TCRdb kept only the in-frame ones, dropping some. V and J calls and clone size are copied from that table; D and trimming were computed from the DNA. The sample shows tens of thousands of clones, 75% to 90% of them seen only once. The CDR3 consists of 14 residues. V lost 5 bases to trimming and J lost 6 bases; unmatched junction nucleotides: 5. Germline V gene lookup returns CDR1 SGHTS and CDR2 YDEGEE. This clone was found a few times. Distinct nucleotide sequences in the sample also encode this CDR3.

Material for sequencing was peripheral blood. The J gene is TRBJ2-2, the V gene TRBV5-8, with 9 bases aligning to TRBD2. The sequence came from a human donor with active COVID-19. The donor label of this sample is uncertain. The CDR3 nucleotides are TGTGCCAGCAGGTTAGCGGGGGCCCCCGGGGAGCTGTTTTTT. Translation: CASRLAGAPGELFF.